These 11 T cell receptor beta chains were all obtained from the same sample, sequenced in a study. TCRdb used MiXCR to reprocess the RT-PCR reads, holding one entry per CDR3 protein. The table has more than 550,000 distinct CDR3 sequences, 14% seen once. Sequences were obtained from memory CD4+ T cells from blood. These receptors originate from a female donor in good health, serving as a healthy control.

Many counts were recorded for this clonotype. The chain has TRBV12-3 or TRBV12-4 and TRBJ1-2; 7 nucleotides line up with TRBD1. With V trimmed by 6 bases and J by 3 bases, 7 bases remained unmatched. The CDR3 runs 14 residues. The CDR3 DNA sequence: TGTGCCAGCAGGGCCCAGGGGGAGGACTATGGCTACACCTTC. As protein: CASRAQGEDYGYTF.

This clonotype was seen repeatedly, ten times or more. The chain couples TRBV4-3 to TRBJ2-6; D gene unclear. V was shortened by 1 base and J by 2 bases, with 6 bases between the two germline ends. The CDR3 contains 15 residues. Germline V gene sequence: CDR1 LGHNA, CDR2 YSLEER. CDR3 in amino acids: CASSQVFPGANVLTF. The CDR3 region has the DNA TGCGCCAGCAGCCAAGTCTTTCCTGGGGCCAACGTCCTGACTTTC.

V gene TRBV12-3 or TRBV12-4 combines with J gene TRBJ2-7; D is ambiguous. Trimming took 3 bases from V and 2 from J, leaving 8 bases between them. The CDR3 runs 13 residues. The CDR3 sequence: CASSFSNTYEQYF. In nucleotides, the CDR3 is TGTGCCAGCAGTTTCAGTAACACCTACGAGCAGTACTTC.

This clonotype was recorded at least ten times. For the CDR3, the DNA is TGTGCCACCAGCGAACGAAGACAGGGGAGAGAGACCCAGTACTTC. Translating gives CATSERRQGRETQYF. The chain links TRBV24-1 to TRBJ2-5; 8 nucleotides align to TRBD1. The CDR3 is made up of 15 amino acids. CDR1 and CDR2 from the germline V gene are KGHDR and SFDVKD. Germline trimming cut 7 bases from V and 4 bases from J; bases unmatched to any gene: 10.

The rearrangement uses TRBV7-2 and TRBJ2-2; 8 bases are shared with TRBD2. Germline V gene lookup returns CDR1 SGHTA and CDR2 FQGNSA. V gave up 1 base and J gave up 7 bases; unmatched junction bases: 2. The CDR3 covers 14 residues. The CDR3 region has the DNA TGTGCCAGCAGCTTAGAAGCGGGGGACGGGGAGCTGTTTTTT. Encoded protein: CASSLEAGDGELFF.

This clonotype was detected only a few times. The chain carries TRBV7-9 and TRBJ2-7, with a weak D call TRBD2 (6 bases). Germline values: CDR1 SEHNR, CDR2 FQNEAQ (reference sequence). V shed 1 base and J shed 6 bases, with 10 bases lying between them. This CDR3 comprises 13 residues. This CDR3 reads CASSLGDWGEQYF. Here the CDR3 DNA reads TGTGCCAGCAGCTTAGGGGACTGGGGCGAGCAGTACTTC. Variable domain in full (rest from reference TRBV7-9 and TRBJ2-7): DTGVSQNPRHKITKRGQNVTFRCDPISEHNRLYWYRQTLGQGPEFLTYFQNEAQLEKSRLLSDRFSAERPKGSFSTLEIQRTEQGDSAMYLCASSLGDWGEQYFGPGTRLTVT.

V usage is TRBV6-2 or TRBV6-3 and J usage is TRBJ2-2, with D maybe TRBD2 (6 bases). Trimming stripped 6 bases from V and 4 bases from J, with 15 bases between. CDR3 size: 15 residues. The germline V gene has CDR1 MNHEY and CDR2 SVGEGT. CDR3 DNA sequence: TGTGCCAGCAGATCCTGGGGGGTAGGCACCGGGGAGCTGTTTTTT. It translates to CASRSWGVGTGELFF.

Written as DNA, the CDR3 is TGTGCCGTTGGACTGGCAACCTCCTACGAGCAGTACTTC. It translates to CAVGLATSYEQYF. The chain combines TRBV10-3 with TRBJ2-7; maybe TRBD2 (5 bases). Germline values: CDR1 ENHRY, CDR2 SYGVKD. CDR3 length: 13 amino acids. V was clipped by 11 bases and J by 0 bases, with 14 bases between them.

This clonotype occurred a few times. The chain links TRBV14 to TRBJ2-7; 10 bases agree with TRBD1. V trimming: 1 base; J trimming: 4 bases; junction bases outside the gene matches: 13. From germline, CDR1 is SGHDN and CDR2 FVKESK. The CDR3 sequence is 18 residues long. The CDR3: CASSQVPPGTGVIYEQYF. The DNA of the CDR3 is TGTGCCAGCAGCCAAGTTCCCCCCGGGACAGGGGTTATTTACGAGCAGTACTTC.

The CDR3 here is CASSYPSGGLSYNEQFF. Written as DNA, the CDR3 is TGTGCCAGCAGCTATCCTAGCGGGGGGCTCTCCTACAATGAGCAGTTCTTC. The V and J genes are TRBV7-2 and TRBJ2-1; 11 bases match TRBD2. Germline V CDR1 and CDR2: SGHTA, FQGNSA. There are 17 residues in the CDR3. Germline trimming cut 4 bases from V and 0 bases from J; bases unmatched to any gene: 5.

This clonotype was recorded a few times. The V gene is TRBV12-3 or TRBV12-4, the J gene TRBJ2-7, with 7 bases fitting TRBD2. V was clipped by 2 bases and J by 5 bases; unmatched bases: 6. The CDR3 totals 14 residues. The CDR3 DNA follows: TGTGCCAGCAGTTTATGGGGGGAGGGCGACGAGCAGTACTTC. Encoded protein: CASSLWGEGDEQYF.